The sequence of this TCR beta chain was determined in a study of T cells expressing NK-cell markers. Overall study: Investigators obtained TCR beta repertoires from sorted CD3+CD56+NKG2C+, CD3+CD56+NKG2C- and CD3+CD56-NKG2C+ T cells. General study results and limits: Of CD8+ T cells, about 1.0-8% belonged to dominant NKG2C+ clonotypes in five to seven donors.

Regarding this clonotype: The antigen is not known.

With the 5' RACE reads reprocessed, TCRdb shows one record per CDR3 protein and no DNA. Its table records 500,000 or so distinct CDR3 sequences. Germline V lookup: CDR1 KGHSH, CDR2 LQKENI. CDR3 size: 13 residues. Sequenced material: blood T cells: a sorted CD56 or NKG2C T cell subset, CD4+ or CD8+ T cells, or bulk PBMC T cells (not recorded which). The receptor was derived from a young man in good health. The chain recombines TRBV18 with TRBJ2-1. CDR3 amino acids: CASSPGFGREQFF.